Shown below are 11 T cell receptor beta chains from a single sample sequenced in a study of T-cell memory formation after mild COVID-19. TCRdb re-analysed the 5' RACE reads in MiXCR, keeping a single row per CDR3 protein. The sample lists roughly 600,000 distinct CDR3 sequences, roughly 18% occurring once. What was sequenced was PBMCs or a T cell subset sorted from them (not recorded which). These receptors were collected from an adult woman who had mild COVID-19 (a few samples of this study predate the infection). Cell type and time point are not known.

The rearrangement joins TRBV5-5 to TRBJ2-3; D ambiguous. With 3 bases removed from V and 2 bases from J, the gap between germline ends came to 16 bases. The CDR3 extends over 16 amino acids. Looked up from germline, CDR1 is SGHKS and CDR2 is YYEKEE (reference sequence). CDR3 protein: CASSWALVVPTDTQYF. CDR3 bases: TGTGCCAGCAGCTGGGCCCTGGTAGTCCCCACAGATACGCAGTATTTT. The variable domain in full, completed from reference TRBV5-5 and TRBJ2-3, reads DAGVTQSPTHLIKTRGQQVTLRCSPISGHKSVSWYQQVLGQGPQFIFQYYEKEERGRGNFPDRFSARQFPNYSSELNVNALLLGDSALYLCASSWALVVPTDTQYFGPGTRLTVL.

In its sample, this clonotype was seen a few times. The chain joins TRBV6-2 or TRBV6-3 to TRBJ1-1; weak D call: TRBD1 (6 bases). This CDR3 is built from 13 residues. V dropped 5 bases and J dropped 7 bases, with 14 bases sitting between them. Germline values: CDR1 MNHEY, CDR2 SVGEGT. DNA for the CDR3: TGTGCCAGCAGTCCACAGGGTGGTAGTGAAGCTTTCTTT. Residues: CASSPQGGSEAFF.

This clonotype was counted only a few times. The V and J genes are TRBV11-2 and TRBJ2-6, with D uncertain. Trimming shortened V by 5 bases and J by 0 bases, and 17 bases separated the two germline ends. Germline CDR1 SGHAT, CDR2 FQNNGV. The CDR3 extends over 18 amino acids. The CDR3 nucleotides are TGTGCCAGCAGCCTCCGGGTCCTACGAACCTCTGGGGCCAACGTCCTGACTTTC. This translates into CASSLRVLRTSGANVLTF.

The chain recombines TRBV27 with TRBJ2-3; TRBD2 is a possible D gene (6 bases). The germline V and J ends were trimmed by 6 bases and 2 bases, with 15 bases remaining between them. The germline CDR1 and CDR2 sequences are MNHEY and SMNVEV (reference sequence). There are 15 residues in the CDR3. CDR3 in DNA: TGTGCCAGCAGCACGCGGGACCGAGACACAGATACGCAGTATTTT. Its translation is CASSTRDRDTDTQYF.

This clonotype was seen a handful of times. V and J are TRBV25-1 and TRBJ1-2; D gene uncertain. In germline, CDR1 is MGHDK, CDR2 SYGVNS. This CDR3 spans 14 amino acids. V was trimmed by 4 bases and J by 2 bases, leaving 11 bases between them. The CDR3 loop is CASSGTRTNYGYTF. As DNA, the CDR3 is TGTGCCAGCAGTGGGACGAGAACCAACTATGGCTACACCTTC.

J is TRBJ2-7 and V is TRBV9; D is unresolved. V was cut by 3 bases and J by 7 bases, with 20 bases left in between. CDR3 length: 15 amino acids. Germline CDR1 reads SGDLS; CDR2 reads YYNGEE. CDR3 region: CASSADLGKDAEQYF. In nucleotides, the CDR3 is TGTGCCAGCAGCGCTGACCTAGGGAAGGATGCGGAGCAGTACTTC.

This clonotype was seen only a few times. The chain recombines TRBV20-1 with TRBJ2-1; maybe TRBD2 (6 bases). The V gene's germline CDR1 is DFQATT and CDR2 SNEGSKA (reference sequence). This CDR3 contains 11 residues. The CDR3 DNA is TGCGGGGGACTTGCCTACAATGAGCAGTTCTTC. Its protein is CGGLAYNEQFF.

The V call is TRBV4-2, the J call TRBJ2-2; maybe TRBD2 (6 bases). CDR3 size: 20 residues. Looked up from germline, CDR1 is LGHNA and CDR2 is YNFKEQ. V lost 1 base to trimming and J lost 0 bases, with 21 bases between them. This CDR3 reads CASSQVAGYVLGANTGELFF. The DNA of the CDR3 is TGTGCCAGCAGCCAAGTGGCGGGGTATGTGCTAGGGGCGAACACCGGGGAGCTGTTTTTT.

The chain is built from TRBV4-3 and TRBJ2-7; 9 bases match TRBD2. Germline-derived CDR1 and CDR2 are LGHNA and YSLEER. The V segment lost 0 bases and the J segment 3 bases; nucleotides outside the gene matches: 15. There are 19 residues in the CDR3. The CDR3 spells CASSQDVVGALAGIYEQYF. DNA of the CDR3: TGCGCCAGCAGCCAAGATGTCGTAGGAGCACTAGCGGGCATCTACGAGCAGTACTTC.

This clonotype occurred a few times. The chain couples TRBV7-9 to TRBJ1-5, with TRBD1 as a possible D gene (6 bases). Germline V lookup: CDR1 SEHNR, CDR2 FQNEAQ (reference sequence). The CDR3 has 14 amino acids. The germline V and J ends were trimmed by 5 bases and 11 bases, with 19 bases remaining between them. DNA for the CDR3: TGTGCCAGCAGCCCAGGGGCATTGTTCTCGGCCCAGCATTTT. Translating it yields CASSPGALFSAQHF.

This clonotype was observed a handful of times. The chain joins TRBV7-3 to TRBJ2-1, with a possible D match to TRBD2 (6 bases). The V gene's germline CDR1 is SGHTA and CDR2 FQGTGA. Between the trimmed V and J ends, which lost 2 bases and 4 bases, there was a span of 15 bases. The CDR3 is 16 residues long. DNA for the CDR3: TGTGCCAGCAGCTTAGGGGCCCGGGACTTGTACAATGAGCAGTTCTTC. Its translation is CASSLGARDLYNEQFF. Looking up the rest from reference TRBV7-3 and TRBJ2-1 gives the full variable domain: GAGVSQTPSNKVTEKGKYVELRCDPISGHTALYWYRQSLGQGPEFLIYFQGTGAADDSGLPNDRFFAVRPEGSVSTLKIQRTERGDSAVYLCASSLGARDLYNEQFFGPGTRLTVL.